This T cell receptor (beta chain) originates from a study of cytomegalovirus exposure and HLA in healthy donors. Primers included in the PCR were 60 Vbeta and 13 Jbeta primers. Produced via immunoSEQ multiplex PCR; TCRdb's table is partial and in-frame only. The sample yields some 100,000 clones, roughly 82% seen once. There are 16 residues in the CDR3. Germline V CDR1 and CDR2: SEHNR, FQNEAQ (reference sequence). V lost 5 bases, J lost 0 bases, and 8 bases stayed unmatched. This clone was detected a few times. Its antigen is unknown. The donors comprised healthy bone marrow donors. Whole-study findings and limits: Earlier analysis yielded a pattern in which most TCR beta V segments were productive about 90% or about 30% of the time. Among TCR beta chains of equal frequency, HLA-associated ones were more clonally expanded in a later analysis.

The sequencing input was PBMCs. This chain joins TRBV7-9 and TRBJ1-1, with 8 bases lining up with TRBD1. This sequence originates from a man aged 45 to 65 in good health and CMV-seronegative. The CDR3: CASSISPGGMNTEAFF. CDR3 DNA sequence: TGTGCCAGCAGCATTAGCCCAGGGGGCATGAACACTGAAGCTTTCTTT.